This T cell receptor (beta chain) was identified during a study of T cell responses to AZD1222 COVID-19 vaccine. Findings and limits, study-wide: Spike-wide coverage was observed for vaccine-associated CD4 TCRs, with dominant responses at 160-218 and 743-854. Of the AZD1222 recipients, only 6 or 7 were seropositive at baseline. The study sampled repertoires only after the peak T cell response. The donor group comprised mostly white British people and more females; the analysis possibly underestimated clonal diversity.

CDR3 size: 12 residues. CDR1 and CDR2 (germline): SEHNR, FQNEAQ (reference sequence). J was trimmed by 8 bases and V by 0 bases; bases with no gene match: 0. Clones were sequenced by immunoSEQ multiplex PCR, and TCRdb holds only the in-frame ones, with some missing. This sample yields about 160,000 clones, of which 90% to 95% are seen a single time; 4.4% belongs to the top ten. As to this clone: As yet, its antigen is unknown.

This TCR derives from an adult in good health. Sequencing was performed on peripheral blood, taken on day 0 of MenACWY control vaccination. The chain combines TRBV7-9 with TRBJ1-1, with 7 bases fitting TRBD1. The CDR3 DNA reads as TGTGCCAGCAGCTTAGCGGACAGGGAAGCTTTCTTT. As protein: CASSLADREAFF.